This T cell receptor beta chain was sequenced during a study of CD8+ T cells in alopecia areata. The sequencing template was cDNA reverse transcribed from extracted RNA. Sequencing was performed with immunoSEQ multiplex PCR; in TCRdb, only in-frame clones are kept and a portion is missing. This sample carries about 200,000 clones, roughly three fifths of them seen once, and the ten largest clones take less than 4%. Documented treatment: oral pan-JAK inhibitor, 5-10 mg twice daily. The TCR was taken from a human donor with alopecia areata. Sequencing was performed on CD4+ T cells sorted from blood, taken at week 4, from a patient treated with tofacitinib.

The DNA of the CDR3 is TGTGCCTGGAGTGTCCGACGGGCCACGAACACTGAAGCTTTCTTT. Translation gives CAWSVRRATNTEAFF. The J gene is TRBJ1-1, the V gene TRBV30; D is unclear. The CDR3 loop spans 15 amino acids. Trimming took 0 bases from V and 1 from J, leaving 12 bases between them. The germline CDR1 and CDR2 sequences are GTSNPN and SVGIG (reference sequence).